The entry below gives a single T cell receptor (beta chain) sequence along with its context. These data originate in a study of human T cells and chemical hapten exposure. Whole-study context: The sensitizer, 2% DPC, was used on around 2 cm by around 2 cm of upper inner arm skin. Patients got weekly scalp diphenylcyclopropenone doses over the roughly 24-week study.

Noted time point: pre-sensitization, week 0. Treatment of the sample: therapeutic diphenylcyclopropenone sensitization with weekly scalp DPC. Researchers sampled blood before each patch test went on. Sample donors consisted of patients with alopecia, aged 18 to 70 years, who were suitable for DPC. Germline assignment: CDR1 MNHEY and CDR2 SMNVEV (reference sequence). V was clipped by 2 bases and J by 7 bases; unmatched bases: 11. CDR3 length equals 16 residues. Via MiXCR, TCRdb re-called the RACE reads, giving one row per CDR3 protein. The data show about 90,000 distinct CDR3 sequences, 6.5% to 10% seen once.

This receptor was identified in a man in his forties with alopecia areata. Some clones in this sample may be carry-over from other donors' samples. The J gene is TRBJ2-7, the V gene TRBV27; 10 bases match TRBD1. The material was whole blood, obtained in connection with sensitization to the hapten diphenylcyclopropenone (DPC). CDR3 loop: CASSLHLDRGLVEQYF. DNA of the CDR3: TGTGCCAGCAGTTTACACCTCGACAGGGGGCTGGTGGAGCAGTACTTC.